Detailed here is one TCR beta chain. Its antigen is not known. A much bigger clone sits one base away, suggesting this may be a read error. This sample stems from a study of blood T cells in healthy people across ages. About the research overall: Template switching picked up about one barcoded beta molecule for each two T cells.

CDR3 length: 15 amino acids. It was with a sample-barcoded 5' primer and a J-beta primer mix that a second PCR of roughly 7 to 12 cycles was run. Using its own MiXCR run on the 5' RACE reads, TCRdb lists one record per CDR3 protein. The sample holds 800,000 to 1,000,000 distinct CDR3 sequences, around 49% seen once. General study findings and limits: Percentage of naive T cells showed a strong correlation with TCR beta diversity. It was held that diversity estimates obtained from one million T cells represented underestimates.

The receptor's source is a man under 40 in good health. The material sequenced was blood. The chain joins TRBV12-3 or TRBV12-4 to TRBJ2-1; possible D gene TRBD1, 6 bases. The DNA end lines up better with TRBJ2-7; the J call may be wrong. CDR3 sequence reads: CASSLDSSSYNEQYF. The CDR3 coding sequence is TGTGCCAGCAGTTTGGACAGTAGCTCCTACAATGAGCAGTACTTC.